This entry describes one T cell receptor (beta chain). Germline assignment: CDR1 SNHLY and CDR2 FYNNEI. The germline V and J ends were trimmed by 3 bases and 0 bases, with 9 bases remaining between them. This CDR3 comprises 16 residues. The source of the sample is a study of technical replicates of blood from a few donors. Data came from immunoSEQ multiplex PCR; TCRdb stores just in-frame clones and leaves some out. The sample has more than 65,000 clones; about 97% are singletons. Material for sequencing was T cells isolated from PBMCs. The receptor's source is a human donor in good health. The chain links TRBV2 to TRBJ2-6; D possibly corresponds to TRBD1 (5 bases). CDR3 bases: TGTGCCAGCAGTGACCGACAGAACTCTGGGGCCAACGTCCTGACTTTC. Its translation: CASSDRQNSGANVLTF.